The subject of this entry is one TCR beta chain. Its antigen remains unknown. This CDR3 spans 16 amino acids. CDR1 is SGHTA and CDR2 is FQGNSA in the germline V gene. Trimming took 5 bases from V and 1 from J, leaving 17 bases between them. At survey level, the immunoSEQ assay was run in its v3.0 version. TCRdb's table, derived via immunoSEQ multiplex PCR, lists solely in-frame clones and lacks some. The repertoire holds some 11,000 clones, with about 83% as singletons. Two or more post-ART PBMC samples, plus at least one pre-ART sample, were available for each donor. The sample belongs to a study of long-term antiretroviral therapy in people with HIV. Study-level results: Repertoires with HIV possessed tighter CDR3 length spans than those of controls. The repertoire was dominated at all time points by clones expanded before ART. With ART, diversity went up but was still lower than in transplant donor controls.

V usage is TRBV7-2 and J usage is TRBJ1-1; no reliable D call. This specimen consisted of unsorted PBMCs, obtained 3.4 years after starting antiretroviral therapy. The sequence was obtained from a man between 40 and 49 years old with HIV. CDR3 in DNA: TGTGCCAGCAGCCCAGAGGGTCTAATGGCGAACACTGAAGCTTTCTTT. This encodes CASSPEGLMANTEAFF.